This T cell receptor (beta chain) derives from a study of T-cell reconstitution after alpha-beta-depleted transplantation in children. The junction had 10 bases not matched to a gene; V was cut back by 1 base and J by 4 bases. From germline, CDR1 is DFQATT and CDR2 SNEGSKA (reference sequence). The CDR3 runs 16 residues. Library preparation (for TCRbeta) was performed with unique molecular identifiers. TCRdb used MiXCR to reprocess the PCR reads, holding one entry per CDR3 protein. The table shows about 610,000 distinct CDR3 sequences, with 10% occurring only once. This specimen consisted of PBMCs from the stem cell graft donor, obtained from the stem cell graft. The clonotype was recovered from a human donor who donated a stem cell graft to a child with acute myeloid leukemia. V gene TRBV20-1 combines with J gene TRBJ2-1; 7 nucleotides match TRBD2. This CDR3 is CSARGGVGGSYNEQFF. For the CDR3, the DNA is TGCAGTGCTAGAGGGGGGGTTGGCGGGAGTTACAATGAGCAGTTCTTC.